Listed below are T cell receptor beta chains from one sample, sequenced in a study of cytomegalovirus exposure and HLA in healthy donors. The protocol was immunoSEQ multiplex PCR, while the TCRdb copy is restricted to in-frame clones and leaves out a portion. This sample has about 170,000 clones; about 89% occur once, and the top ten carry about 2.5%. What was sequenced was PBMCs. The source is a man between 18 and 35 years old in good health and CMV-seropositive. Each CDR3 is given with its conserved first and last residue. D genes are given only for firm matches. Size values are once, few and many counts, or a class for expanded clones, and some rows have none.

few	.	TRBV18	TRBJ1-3	CASKDRSHSGNTIYF	TGTGCCAGCAAGGACAGAAGCCACTCTGGAAACACCATATATTTT
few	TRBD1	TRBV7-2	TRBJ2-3	CASGRQGASTDTQYF	TGTGCCAGCGGGAGACAGGGGGCTTCCACAGATACGCAGTATTTT
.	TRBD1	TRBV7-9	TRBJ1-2	CASIAPGTVGYTF	TGTGCCAGCATCGCTCCGGGGACAGTCGGCTACACCTTC
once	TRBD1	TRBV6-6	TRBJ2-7	CASILSKGASYEQYF	TGTGCCAGTATCCTGTCCAAGGGGGCATCCTACGAGCAGTACTTC
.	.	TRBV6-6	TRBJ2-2	CASSSPAGPNTGELFF	TGTGCCAGCAGTTCCCCGGCAGGGCCGAACACCGGGGAGCTGTTTTTT
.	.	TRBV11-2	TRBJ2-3	CASGQRKTDTQYF	TGTGCCAGCGGACAGAGGAAGACAGATACGCAGTATTTT
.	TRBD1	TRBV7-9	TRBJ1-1	CASSLVSGQENTEAFF	TGTGCCAGCAGCTTAGTGTCGGGACAGGAGAACACTGAAGCTTTCTTT
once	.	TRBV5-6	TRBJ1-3	CASSRGNTIYF	TGTGCCAGCAGCCGTGGAAACACCATATATTTT
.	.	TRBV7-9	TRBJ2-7	CASSHPGGSAYEQYF	TGTGCCAGCAGCCATCCCGGGGGAAGCGCCTACGAGCAGTACTTC
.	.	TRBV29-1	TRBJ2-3	CSVAVGGTDTQYF	TGCAGCGTTGCGGTAGGGGGCACAGATACGCAGTATTTT
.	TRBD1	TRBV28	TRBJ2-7	CASRLYNRDRVYEQYF	TGTGCCAGCAGGCTTTACAACCGGGACAGGGTCTACGAGCAGTACTTC
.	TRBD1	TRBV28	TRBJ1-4	CAIRTPGQKKLFF	TGTGCCATCAGAACACCGGGACAGAAAAAACTGTTTTTT
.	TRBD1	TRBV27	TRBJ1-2	CASSLSGTANYGYTF	TGTGCCAGCAGTTTATCAGGGACAGCAAACTATGGCTACACCTTC
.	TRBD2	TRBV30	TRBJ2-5	CAWTTSGQETQYF	TGTGCCTGGACGACTAGCGGACAAGAGACCCAGTACTTC
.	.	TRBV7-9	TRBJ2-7	CASSYATGFFAYEQYF	TGTGCCAGCAGCTATGCTACAGGGTTCTTTGCCTACGAGCAGTACTTC
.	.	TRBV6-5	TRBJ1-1	CASSYSTEMNTEAFF	TGTGCCAGCAGTTACTCGACAGAGATGAACACTGAAGCTTTCTTT
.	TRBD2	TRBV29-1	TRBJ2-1	CSVDTGLAGEYNEQFF	TGCAGCGTTGACACAGGACTAGCGGGAGAATACAATGAGCAGTTCTTC
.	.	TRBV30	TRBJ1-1	CACSPEVMNTEAFF	TGTGCCTGTTCTCCCGAGGTCATGAACACTGAAGCTTTCTTT
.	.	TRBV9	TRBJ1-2	CASSVSGNYGYTF	TGTGCCAGCAGCGTATCAGGGAACTATGGCTACACCTTC
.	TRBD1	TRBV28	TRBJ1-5	CASSTGQGNQPQHF	TGTGCCAGCAGCACGGGACAGGGCAATCAGCCCCAGCATTTT
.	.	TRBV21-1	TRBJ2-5	CASSKDRGIQETQYF	TGTGCCAGCAGCAAAGACAGGGGAATACAAGAGACCCAGTACTTC